Below, 22 T cell receptor beta chains from the same sample are listed, as sequenced in a study of blood T cells in healthy people across ages. A J-beta primer mix and a sample-barcoded 5' primer were used in a second PCR of about 7 to 12 cycles. TCRdb re-called the 5' RACE reads through MiXCR, storing one row per CDR3 protein. The sample yields some 760,000 distinct CDR3 sequences, 25% seen once. A further study also used this sample, focusing on T cells of mothers and their children.

Sequencing was done on a sample of blood. These receptors were collected from a boy aged 10-17 years in good health.

The CDR3 loop is CASSFLPTGRSEKLFF. Here the CDR3 DNA reads TGTGCCAGCAGTTTTCTACCTACAGGGAGAAGCGAAAAACTGTTTTTT. The gene calls are TRBV12-3 or TRBV12-4 and TRBJ1-4; possibly TRBD1 for D (6 bases). V gave up 3 bases and J gave up 8 bases, with 19 bases separating them. The CDR3 runs 16 residues.

The rearrangement joins TRBV4-3 to TRBJ2-3; 8 bases fit TRBD1. The V gene end was trimmed by 0 bases and the J gene end by 5 bases; junction bases not matched to a gene: 10. The CDR3 has 17 residues. Germline V gene data show CDR1 as LGHNA and CDR2 as YSLEER. The CDR3 here is CASSQEPATGAQDTQYF. CDR3 DNA sequence: TGCGCCAGCAGCCAAGAGCCGGCGACAGGGGCCCAAGATACGCAGTATTTT.

This clonotype was picked up many times. The chain has TRBV15 and TRBJ2-7; TRBD1 matches at 7 bases. J lost 5 bases, V lost 4 bases, and 8 bases had no gene match. The CDR3 has 14 residues. Looked up from germline, CDR1 is LNHNV and CDR2 is YYDKDF (reference sequence). CDR3 in amino acids: CATSTSDRPDEQYF. DNA for the CDR3: TGTGCCACCAGCACCTCGGACAGGCCCGACGAGCAGTACTTC.

This chain connects TRBV7-9 to TRBJ2-5, with 8 bases lining up with TRBD2. Losses at the gene ends were 2 bases for V and 5 bases for J; bases not matched to a gene: 10. The CDR3 length is 16 residues. CDR1 and CDR2 from the germline V gene are SEHNR and FQNEAQ (reference sequence). CDR3 sequence: CASSLPWRGVLETQYF. As DNA, the CDR3 is TGTGCCAGCAGCTTACCATGGCGGGGGGTTCTGGAGACCCAGTACTTC. Full variable domain (remainder filled in from reference TRBV7-9 and TRBJ2-5): DTGVSQNPRHKITKRGQNVTFRCDPISEHNRLYWYRQTLGQGPEFLTYFQNEAQLEKSRLLSDRFSAERPKGSFSTLEIQRTEQGDSAMYLCASSLPWRGVLETQYFGPGTRLLVL.

This chain connects TRBV19 to TRBJ2-4; possibly TRBD1 for D (6 bases). Germline assignment: CDR1 LNHDA and CDR2 SQIVND (reference sequence). The CDR3 has 16 amino acids. V dropped 3 bases and J dropped 0 bases, with 12 bases sitting between them. Written as DNA, the CDR3 is TGTGCCAGTAGTATTCCAGGGGTCATAGCCAAAAACATTCAGTACTTC. It specifies CASSIPGVIAKNIQYF.

The chain has TRBV27 and TRBJ1-1, with D possibly being TRBD1 (6 bases). The CDR3 length is 14 residues. Per germline, CDR1 MNHEY and CDR2 SMNVEV (reference sequence). Trimming left V 5 bases short and J 0 bases short, with 10 bases between. CDR3: CASSVRTVNTEAFF. The CDR3 nucleotides read TGTGCCAGCAGTGTCAGGACAGTGAACACTGAAGCTTTCTTT.

Only a few counts were recorded for this clonotype. This chain connects TRBV5-1 to TRBJ2-6; 10 positions agree with TRBD2. Germline CDR1 and CDR2: SGHRS and YFSETQ. This CDR3 has 17 amino acids. The J segment lost 0 bases and the V segment lost 5 bases, leaving 5 bases of the junction unmatched. Here the CDR3 reads CASRLAGALSGANVLTF. As DNA, the CDR3 is TGCGCCAGCAGGCTAGCGGGAGCCCTCTCTGGGGCCAACGTCCTGACTTTC.

This sequence joins TRBV7-2 and TRBJ2-5, with TRBD1 identical over 7 bases. In germline, CDR1 is SGHTA, CDR2 FQGNSA. CDR3 length equals 16 residues. The trim removed 1 base at V and 1 base at J, leaving 6 bases unmatched. This CDR3 is CASSLGQGVFQETQYF. The CDR3 DNA reads TGTGCCAGCAGCTTAGGACAGGGAGTATTCCAAGAGACCCAGTACTTC.

This clonotype has a handful of counts. The chain has TRBV7-9 and TRBJ2-5; a weak D match, TRBD1 (6 bases). The DNA end is more similar to TRBJ2-1, so the J call may be wrong. The CDR3 totals 15 residues. The germline V gene encodes CDR1 SEHNR and CDR2 FQNEAQ (reference sequence). This CDR3 reads CASSSGASLPGEQFF. DNA for the CDR3: TGTGCCAGCAGCTCAGGGGCTAGTTTACCGGGTGAGCAGTTCTTC.

The CDR3 DNA reads as TGCGCCAGCAGCCAGAATCCGGGTCCCAACTATGGCTACACCTTC. Its protein is CASSQNPGPNYGYTF. V gene TRBV4-3 combines with J gene TRBJ1-2; D is undetermined. Germline V lookup: CDR1 LGHNA, CDR2 YSLEER. V was trimmed by 3 bases and J by 2 bases, leaving 13 bases between them. The CDR3 contains 15 residues.

This clonotype was observed a few times. This chain joins TRBV7-6 and TRBJ2-5, with D maybe TRBD1 (6 bases). CDR1 SGHVS and CDR2 FNYEAQ come from the germline V gene. The V end lost 1 base, the J end lost 2 bases, and 14 bases lay between the germline ends. This CDR3 spans 16 amino acids. The chain's CDR3 is CASSLVSGTLQETQYF. CDR3 nucleotide sequence: TGTGCCAGCAGCTTAGTTTCGGGGACACTACAAGAGACCCAGTACTTC.

A word on this clonotype: One junction end disagrees with the germline gene, perhaps due to a read error. The rearrangement links TRBV12-3 or TRBV12-4 to TRBJ2-3; no clear D. CDR3 size: 12 residues. The CDR3 nucleotides read TGTGCCAGCAGGAGCAGAGCAGATATGCAGTATTTT. It codes for CASRSRADMQYF.

V is TRBV15 and J is TRBJ2-3; the match to TRBD1 covers 8 bases. V dropped 7 bases and J dropped 1; count of bases not matched to a gene: 4. Germline V gene data show CDR1 as LNHNV and CDR2 as YYDKDF (reference sequence). CDR3 size: 14 residues. In DNA form, the CDR3 reads TGTGCCACCACCCTGGACAGGGGCACAGATACGCAGTATTTT. Translated, it gives CATTLDRGTDTQYF.

This CDR3 is CASSFKVLAGPYNEQFF. The DNA for the CDR3 is TGTGCCAGCAGTTTCAAGGTACTAGCGGGCCCCTACAATGAGCAGTTCTTC. The rearrangement joins TRBV28 to TRBJ2-1; TRBD2 matches 9 bases. The CDR3 is made up of 17 amino acids. Per germline, CDR1 MDHEN and CDR2 SYDVKM. The V and J ends lost 3 bases and 2 bases, in that order; junction bases with no gene match: 8.

This clonotype was seen more than once but under ten times. The chain has TRBV7-9 and TRBJ2-5; no clear D gene. TRBJ2-1 explains the end of the DNA better; the J call may be wrong. Germline V gene data show CDR1 as SEHNR and CDR2 as FQNEAQ (reference sequence). The CDR3 loop spans 12 amino acids. DNA for the CDR3: TGTGCCAGCAGTCCCGGCCAGACAGAGCAGTTCTTC. It encodes CASSPGQTEQFF.

This clonotype was picked up many times. This chain links TRBV27 with TRBJ2-5; D uncertain. Per germline, CDR1 MNHEY and CDR2 SMNVEV (reference sequence). V was pared by 5 bases and J by 5 bases, with 9 bases between. The CDR3 covers 12 residues. The DNA of the CDR3 is TGTGCCAGCAGTGCGGCCGGGGAGACCCAGTACTTC. Protein sequence: CASSAAGETQYF.

This clonotype was picked up a small number of times. V gene TRBV29-1 combines with J gene TRBJ1-2; D is perhaps TRBD1 (6 bases). CDR1 is SQVTM and CDR2 is ANQGSEA in the germline V gene. The germline V and J ends were trimmed by 3 bases and 5 bases, with 19 bases remaining between them. This CDR3 is built from 15 residues. CDR3 nucleotides: TGCAGCGTTGATAGGGACATGGGGCGTTTATATGGCTACACCTTC. Its protein is CSVDRDMGRLYGYTF.

The chain uses TRBV9 and TRBJ2-5, with 11 bases aligning to TRBD2. The J call may be in error: the DNA end matches TRBJ2-1 better. This CDR3 is built from 17 residues. Germline V lookup: CDR1 SGDLS, CDR2 YYNGEE. CDR3 sequence (DNA): TGTGCCAGCAGCGTAGAGTGGCTAGCGGGAGGTTGGGATGAGCAGTTCTTC. Translating gives CASSVEWLAGGWDEQFF.

Only a few counts were recorded for this clonotype. The V and J genes are TRBV25-1 and TRBJ1-3; TRBD1 is a possible D gene (5 bases). V gave up 3 bases and J gave up 3 bases, with 15 bases separating them. This CDR3 is built from 16 residues. CDR1 is MGHDK, CDR2 SYGVNS, per germline. The chain's CDR3 is CASSDYTGTLGNTIYF. The DNA for the CDR3 is TGTGCCAGCAGTGATTATACCGGGACCCTTGGAAACACCATATATTTT.

The CDR3 DNA reads TGCGCCAGCAGCCAAGACCAATTAGGGAGAAACTATGGCTACACCTTC. This gives the protein CASSQDQLGRNYGYTF. J is TRBJ1-2 and V is TRBV4-3; D unclear. Germline CDR1 LGHNA, CDR2 YSLEER. The CDR3 loop spans 16 amino acids. V was pared by 0 bases and J by 2 bases, with 13 bases between.

This clonotype was recorded a few times. The V and J genes are TRBV5-1 and TRBJ1-4; D is possibly TRBD1 (5 bases). CDR3 size: 15 residues. The V gene's germline CDR1 is SGHRS and CDR2 YFSETQ. Trimming stripped 0 bases from V and 3 bases from J, with 9 bases between. The chain's CDR3 is CASSLAAGPNEKLFF. The CDR3 region has the DNA TGCGCCAGCAGCTTGGCGGCAGGGCCTAATGAAAAACTGTTTTTT.

This clonotype has just a few counts. The chain carries TRBV3-1 and TRBJ2-7; possibly TRBD1 or TRBD2 for D (6 bases each). The CDR3 totals 14 residues. Per the germline V gene, CDR1 is LGHDT and CDR2 is YNNKEL (reference sequence). Between the trimmed V and J ends, which lost 0 bases and 3 bases, there was a span of 9 bases. CDR3 coding DNA: TGTGCCAGCAGCCAAGATGGAGGGGGCTACGAGCAGTACTTC. Its translation: CASSQDGGGYEQYF.